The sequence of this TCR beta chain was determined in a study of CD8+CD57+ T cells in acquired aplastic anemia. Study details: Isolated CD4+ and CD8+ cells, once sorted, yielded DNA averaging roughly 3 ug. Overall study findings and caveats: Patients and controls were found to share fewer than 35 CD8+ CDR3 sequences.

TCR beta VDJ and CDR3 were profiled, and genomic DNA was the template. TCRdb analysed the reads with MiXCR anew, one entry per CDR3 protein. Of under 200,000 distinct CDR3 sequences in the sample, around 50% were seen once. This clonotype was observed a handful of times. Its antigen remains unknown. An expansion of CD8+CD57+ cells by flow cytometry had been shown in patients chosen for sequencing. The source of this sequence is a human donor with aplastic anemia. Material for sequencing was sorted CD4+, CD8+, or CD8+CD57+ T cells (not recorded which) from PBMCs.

Written as DNA, the CDR3 is TGTGCCAGCAGTTTTCGACGGGGCGGGGCTAATGAAAAACTGTTTTTT. Amino acids: CASSFRRGGANEKLFF. The genes are TRBV5-6 and TRBJ1-4; D may be TRBD1 (5 bases). From germline, CDR1 is SGHDT and CDR2 YYEEEE. The CDR3 consists of 16 residues. Trimming took off 5 bases at V and 3 bases at J, with 17 bases between the two ends. Full variable domain (missing parts from reference TRBV5-6 and TRBJ1-4): DAGVTQSPTHLIKTRGQQVTLRCSPKSGHDTVSWYQQALGQGPQFIFQYYEEEERQRGNFPDRFSGHQFPNYSSELNVNALLLGDSALYLCASSFRRGGANEKLFFGSGTQLSVL.